What follows are 3 T cell receptor beta chains derived from one specimen sequenced in a study of T cells after yellow fever vaccination. TCRdb redid the calling of the 5' RACE reads with MiXCR, one entry per CDR3 protein. The top ten hold approximately 42% of the sample, which has roughly 1,300 distinct CDR3 sequences, less than 60% seen once. The sequenced sample was PBMCs, either bulk or a sorted T-cell subset (CD4+, CD8+, memory, or dextramer-sorted; not recorded which), obtained on the day of the yellow fever booster vaccination. These receptors originate from a man between 18 and 29 years old who received the YFV17D yellow fever vaccine.

This clonotype is classed as medium-sized. V and J are TRBV25-1 and TRBJ1-1; D remains ambiguous. Trimming pared 3 bases from V and 1 base from J, leaving 9 bases between. CDR1 is MGHDK, CDR2 SYGVNS, per germline. The CDR3 contains 14 residues. CDR3 DNA sequence: TGTGCCAGCAGTGACAGGCAGTCGAACACTGAAGCTTTCTTT. Protein sequence: CASSDRQSNTEAFF.

The genes are TRBV6-5 and TRBJ1-2, with 7 positions matching TRBD1. Germline V gene sequence: CDR1 MNHEY, CDR2 SVGAGI. There are 15 residues in the CDR3. The V segment lost 5 bases and the J segment 3 bases; nucleotides outside the gene matches: 9. The CDR3 sequence: CASSPRRGPDYGYTF. For the CDR3, the DNA is TGTGCCAGCAGTCCACGTAGGGGGCCTGACTATGGCTACACCTTC.

The chain links TRBV7-3 to TRBJ2-1; D is tentatively TRBD1 or TRBD2 (6 bases each). V lost 5 bases and J lost 6, with 20 bases in between. Germline lookup yields CDR1 SGHTA and CDR2 FQGTGA. CDR3 length: 16 amino acids. In DNA, the CDR3 is TGTGCCAGCAGCCTTATAGGAGGGGGGCTCCCCAATGAGCAGTTCTTC. Translating it yields CASSLIGGGLPNEQFF.